Reported below is one TCR beta chain. Its antigen is not identified. The germline CDR1 and CDR2 sequences are MDHEN and SYDVKM. CDR3 size: 15 residues. V shed 4 bases and J shed 5 bases, with 17 bases lying between them. The repertoire was sequenced with immunoSEQ multiplex PCR; TCRdb's copy has only in-frame clones and lacks some. The data hold about 2.3 million clones, with just under 95% observed a single time. The data stem from a study of shared clonotypes between healthy human individuals. Study in general: Sampling drew on donors who were a couple of women and a few men aged 18 to 49.

Study conclusions and caveats: The study sampled only blood, and tissue repertoires likely differ. Several donors shared approximately 5% of their naive CD4 clonotypes.

This chain uses TRBV28 with TRBJ1-1; TRBD1 is a possible D gene (5 bases). The sample consisted of naive CD4+ T cells from PBMCs. Subset indicated: CD45RA+ positively selected. This TCR came from a man younger than 30 in good health. Some clones in this sample may be carry-over from other donors' samples. DNA of the CDR3: TGTGCCAGCAGTTCCCTATCGACAGTAGCTACTGAAGCTTTCTTT. Amino acid sequence: CASSSLSTVATEAFF.